This is a list of T cell receptor beta chains from one sample in a study of shared clonotypes between healthy human individuals. Libraries were prepared by immunoSEQ multiplex PCR; TCRdb keeps only in-frame clonotypes and omits some of them. In the table there are about 2.1 million clones, about 94% of which are singletons. Sequencing was performed on naive CD8+ T cells from PBMCs. The receptors originated from a man aged 18 to 30 in good health. Some clones in this sample may be carry-over from other donors' samples. The CDR3 runs from the conserved cysteine through the conserved F or W. Fields, in order: J gene, clone size, D gene, V gene, CDR3 DNA, CDR3 protein. The D gene is left open where the match is weak. Not all rows give a size; the values are once, few, many and, for expanded clones, a class.

TRBJ2-7	NA	NA	TRBV7-8	TGTGCCAGCAGCGCCTCCAGCGGAAACTCCTACGAGCAGTACTTC	CASSASSGNSYEQYF
TRBJ2-5	NA	NA	TRBV9	TGTGCCAGCAGCGCCCCTCTGGTGGGAGCAAACCCAGAGACCCAGTACTTC	CASSAPLVGANPETQYF
TRBJ1-2	NA	TRBD1	TRBV13	TGTGCCAGCAGCTCCCACGGGGACAGCGGGGGCTACTATGGCTACACCTTC	CASSSHGDSGGYYGYTF
TRBJ2-3	NA	NA	TRBV7-9	TGTGCCAGCAGCTTAGGTGGAAGGGGCGTCATCACAGATACGCAGTATTTT	CASSLGGRGVITDTQYF
TRBJ2-6	NA	NA	TRBV9	TGTGCCAGCAGCGTACCTGACGGGCCTGGGGCCAACGTCCTGACTTTC	CASSVPDGPGANVLTF
TRBJ1-1	NA	TRBD1	TRBV5-1	TGCGCCAGCAGATTAACCGACAGGGATTACACTGAAGCTTTCTTT	CASRLTDRDYTEAFF
TRBJ1-2	NA	NA	TRBV7-9	TGTGCCAGCAGCCCAACTAGGGGCAATGGCTACACCTTC	CASSPTRGNGYTF
TRBJ2-7	NA	NA	TRBV7-9	TGTGCCAGCAGCCCGGGGACTGTAGACTCCTACGAGCAGTACTTC	CASSPGTVDSYEQYF
TRBJ2-2	NA	NA	TRBV10-3	TGTGCCATAAAGGGGTCCGGGGACACCGGGGAGCTGTTTTTT	CAIKGSGDTGELFF
TRBJ2-5	NA	TRBD1	TRBV29-1	TGCAGCGTGGGACAGGCGGGCCAAGAGACCCAGTACTTC	CSVGQAGQETQYF
TRBJ2-7	NA	TRBD2	TRBV28	TGTGCCAGCAGTCCATGGACTAGCGGGAGTCGGGAGCAGTACTTC	CASSPWTSGSREQYF
TRBJ1-2	NA	NA	TRBV9	TGTGCCAGCAGCCCACATGGACTTACAAACTATGGCTACACCTTC	CASSPHGLTNYGYTF
TRBJ2-5	NA	NA	TRBV14	TGTGCCAGCAGTCAGAAGGGTAGTTTCGAGACCCAGTACTTC	CASSQKGSFETQYF
TRBJ1-2	NA	NA	TRBV6-6	TGTGCCAGCAGTTACACCAGGGTTAACTATGGCTACACCTTC	CASSYTRVNYGYTF
TRBJ2-5	NA	NA	TRBV29-1	TGCAGCGCCCCCTTGGGGGGGCCTCAAGAGACCCAGTACTTC	CSAPLGGPQETQYF
TRBJ1-4	NA	NA	TRBV7-9	TGTGCCAGCAGCCTGCTGGGGGGGGCCTTCAATGAAAAACTGTTTTTT	CASSLLGGAFNEKLFF
TRBJ2-1	NA	TRBD2	TRBV10-3	TGTGCCATCAGTGGGACTAGCGGCTACAATGAGCAGTTCTTC	CAISGTSGYNEQFF
TRBJ1-1	NA	NA	TRBV11-1	TGTGCCAGCAGCTTACCCGGGAAGAAGGAGGTGGGTGAAGCTTTCTTT	CASSLPGKKEVGEAFF
TRBJ1-2	NA	NA	TRBV21-1	TGTGCCAGCAGCGCAAAGGGACAGACGAATTGGCCGCGTAACTATGGCTACACCTTC	CASSAKGQTNWPRNYGYTF
TRBJ1-4	NA	TRBD1	TRBV4-3	TGCGCCAGCAGCCAAGGGACAGGGGTAGAGGAAAAACTGTTTTTT	CASSQGTGVEEKLFF
TRBJ1-1	once	NA	TRBV5-1	TGCGCCAGCAGCTTGGGAGGGGGGCCCACTGAAGCTTTCTTT	CASSLGGGPTEAFF
TRBJ2-7	NA	TRBD1	TRBV27	TGTGCCAGCAGCGAAGGGACAGGGTTTCTCGAGCAGTACTTC	CASSEGTGFLEQYF
TRBJ2-2	NA	NA	TRBV5-1	TGCGCCAGCAGATACTCCGGGAAAACCGGGGAGCTGTTTTTT	CASRYSGKTGELFF
TRBJ2-7	NA	NA	TRBV28	TGTGCCAGCCACGCCCGGGACTCCTACGAGCAGTACTTC	CASHARDSYEQYF
TRBJ2-7	NA	NA	TRBV5-5	TGTGCCAGCACAACTTGGGGTTATTCCTACGAGCAGTACTTC	CASTTWGYSYEQYF
TRBJ2-2	NA	TRBD2	TRBV6-6	TGTGCCAGCAGTGGTTTACGGCTAGCGGCCGGGGAGCTGTTTTTT	CASSGLRLAAGELFF
TRBJ2-7	NA	NA	TRBV27	TGTGCCAGCAGTTTAGTATCCCCGGGTCATCTACTAGCCTCCTACGAGCAGTACTTC	CASSLVSPGHLLASYEQYF
TRBJ1-2	NA	NA	TRBV19	TGTGCCAGTATAAACGACAGCTATGGCTACACCTTC	CASINDSYGYTF
TRBJ2-7	NA	NA	TRBV9	TGTGCCAGCAGCGCGGGACCAGGCTACGAGCAGTACTTC	CASSAGPGYEQYF
TRBJ2-2	NA	NA	TRBV4-3	TGCGCCAGCAGCTACGGGAGTCCTAGCGGGGAGCTGTTTTTT	CASSYGSPSGELFF
TRBJ1-2	once	NA	TRBV6-6	TGTGCCAGCAGCCCCGGTTGGGGCTATGGCTACACCTTC	CASSPGWGYGYTF
TRBJ2-5	NA	TRBD1	TRBV28	TGTGCCAGCAGCTTCCGGGACAGGGTCCTGAGGGAGACCCAGTACTTC	CASSFRDRVLRETQYF
TRBJ2-3	NA	NA	TRBV5-1	TGCGCCAGCAGCTTAAGGGGGGCTCTTAGCACAGATACGCAGTATTTT	CASSLRGALSTDTQYF
TRBJ2-7	NA	TRBD2	TRBV7-6	TGTGCCAGCAGCCGGTTAGCGGGAGGTATAGGCGAGCAGTACTTC	CASSRLAGGIGEQYF
TRBJ2-3	NA	TRBD2	TRBV9	TGTGCCAGCAGCCGGACTAGCGGGAGCGCAGATACGCAGTATTTT	CASSRTSGSADTQYF
TRBJ2-7	NA	NA	TRBV7-9	TGTGCCAGCAGCTTATATGCCGGGGGAGTCTACGAGCAGTACTTC	CASSLYAGGVYEQYF
TRBJ2-3	NA	TRBD2	TRBV6-5	TGTGCCAGCAGTTACGGTCTAGCGGGGCAGAATACGCAGTATTTT	CASSYGLAGQNTQYF
TRBJ2-7	NA	TRBD2	TRBV9	TGTGCCAGCAGCTCAGGGAGGGACGAGCAGTACTTC	CASSSGRDEQYF
TRBJ2-7	NA	TRBD1	TRBV10-3	TGTGCCATCAGTGAGCCATTTCCAGGGACAGGGATGGGGGACGAGCAGTACTTC	CAISEPFPGTGMGDEQYF
TRBJ2-7	NA	TRBD1	TRBV7-9	TGTGCCAGCAGCTTGGGGCAGGGGGCCTACGAGCAGTACTTC	CASSLGQGAYEQYF
TRBJ2-7	NA	NA	TRBV28	TGTGCCAGCAGTTTTCAGAGCTCCTACGAGCAGTACTTC	CASSFQSSYEQYF
TRBJ2-7	NA	NA	TRBV7-3	TGTGCCAGCAGCTTAGGGGCCGAGCAGTACTTC	CASSLGAEQYF